A single sample gave rise to the 27 T cell receptor beta chains below, sequenced in a study of shared clonotypes between healthy human individuals. Clones were sequenced by immunoSEQ multiplex PCR, and TCRdb holds only the in-frame ones, with some missing. This sample carries about 2.1 million clones, 93% of them seen once, and the ten largest clones take over 1.5%. Naive CD8 cells lacked CD45RO, underwent positive selection for CCR7 and left out terminally differentiated effector memory CD45RA+ cells. The sequencing sample was made of naive CD8+ T cells from PBMCs. The receptor set was obtained from a man aged 18 to 29 in good health. Some clones in this sample may be carry-over from other donors' samples.

The rearrangement links TRBV19 to TRBJ2-1; D is possibly TRBD2 (6 bases). Germline V gene data show CDR1 as LNHDA and CDR2 as SQIVND (reference sequence). V shed 10 bases and J shed 10 bases, with 20 bases lying between them. This CDR3 comprises 13 residues. The CDR3 protein is CATQGASVTEQFF. The CDR3 bases are TGTGCCACTCAAGGGGCTAGCGTCACAGAGCAGTTCTTC. Based on the CDR3 plus reference TRBV19 and TRBJ2-1, the full variable domain is DGGITQSPKYLFRKEGQNVTLSCEQNLNHDAMYWYRQDPGQGLRLIYYSQIVNDFQKGDIAEGYSVSREKKESFPLTVTSAQKNPTAFYLCATQGASVTEQFFGPGTRLTVL.

This clone was seen just once. This sequence joins TRBV6-5 and TRBJ2-5; TRBD2 is a possible D gene (6 bases). V was pared by 7 bases and J by 5 bases, with 14 bases between. This CDR3 region has 13 residues. Germline CDR1 MNHEY, CDR2 SVGAGI. This CDR3 is CASNRGGEETQYF. The CDR3 bases are TGTGCCAGCAATAGGGGCGGGGAGGAGACCCAGTACTTC.

The chain's CDR3 is CSVSAGLDTQYF. CDR3 nucleotides: TGCAGCGTGAGCGCTGGGCTGGATACGCAGTATTTT. The chain has TRBV29-1 and TRBJ2-3; the D is unclear. Germline V gene data show CDR1 as SQVTM and CDR2 as ANQGSEA. Trimming cost V 6 bases and J 6 bases, with 13 bases left between them. This CDR3 spans 12 amino acids.

The genes are TRBV30 and TRBJ1-2; a weak D match, TRBD1 (5 bases). The CDR3 sequence is 16 residues long. From germline, CDR1 is GTSNPN and CDR2 SVGIG (reference sequence). Trimming pared 4 bases from V and 0 bases from J, leaving 18 bases between. CDR3 bases: TGTGCCTGGACGGGGACTGGCTACCTAACTAACTATGGCTACACCTTC. Its translation: CAWTGTGYLTNYGYTF. The variable domain in full, completed from reference TRBV30 and TRBJ1-2, reads SQTIHQWPATLVQPVGSPLSLECTVEGTSNPNLYWYRQAAGRGLQLLFYSVGIGQISSEVPQNLSASRPQDRQFILSSKKLLLSDSGFYLCAWTGTGYLTNYGYTFGSGTRLTVV.

The chain links TRBV7-2 to TRBJ2-3, with D possibly being TRBD1 (6 bases). CDR1 is SGHTA and CDR2 is FQGNSA in the germline V gene. Between the trimmed V and J ends, which lost 5 bases and 1 base, there was a span of 7 bases. CDR3 size: 13 residues. The CDR3 here is CASSKGGTDTQYF. In nucleotides, the CDR3 is TGTGCCAGCAGCAAGGGGGGCACAGATACGCAGTATTTT.

The rearrangement joins TRBV2 to TRBJ2-1; D is tentatively TRBD1 or TRBD2 (6 bases each). V gave up 4 bases and J gave up 8 bases, with 15 bases separating them. Germline CDR1 SNHLY, CDR2 FYNNEI. The CDR3 consists of 14 residues. CDR3 nucleotides: TGTGCCAGCAGTGGGACGCCCGGGGGCGATGAGCAGTTCTTC. Translating gives CASSGTPGGDEQFF.

The V call is TRBV9, the J call TRBJ2-7, with 10 bases that match TRBD2. CDR1 is SGDLS, CDR2 YYNGEE, per germline. The CDR3 is 15 amino acids. J lost 3 bases, V lost 3 bases, and 6 bases had no gene match. CDR3 coding DNA: TGTGCCAGCAGCGGGGGTGCTAGCGGGAGCTACGAGCAGTACTTC. Amino acids: CASSGGASGSYEQYF.

This chain connects TRBV5-6 to TRBJ1-1, with unresolved D. The V gene's germline CDR1 is SGHDT and CDR2 YYEEEE. Trimming stripped 4 bases from V and 0 bases from J, with 19 bases between. The CDR3 is made up of 17 amino acids. The CDR3 coding sequence is TGTGCCAGCAGCCTAGCTGTAAAAATGGGTGTGAACACTGAAGCTTTCTTT. Translation: CASSLAVKMGVNTEAFF.

The rearrangement uses TRBV6-5 and TRBJ2-5, with TRBD1 identical over 7 bases. The trim removed 2 bases at V and 4 bases at J, leaving 7 bases unmatched. This CDR3 spans 15 amino acids. The germline CDR1 and CDR2 sequences are MNHEY and SVGAGI. The chain's CDR3 is CASSYHGTVGETQYF. CDR3 bases: TGTGCCAGCAGTTACCACGGGACAGTGGGAGAGACCCAGTACTTC.

V and J are TRBV27 and TRBJ1-5; D remains ambiguous. This CDR3 is 12 amino acids long. Germline loops: CDR1 MNHEY, CDR2 SMNVEV (reference sequence). V was clipped by 8 bases and J by 3 bases, with 8 bases between them. CDR3 loop: CASAQYNQPQHF. In DNA, the CDR3 is TGTGCCAGCGCGCAGTACAATCAGCCCCAGCATTTT.

A remark on this clone: Other nucleotide sequences from this sample produce the same CDR3. This sequence joins TRBV7-9 and TRBJ2-7, with D perhaps TRBD1 or TRBD2 (6 bases each). The ends were cut back, 6 bases at V and 4 bases at J, with 16 bases in the middle. This CDR3 has 14 amino acids. Germline V gene data show CDR1 as SEHNR and CDR2 as FQNEAQ (reference sequence). The CDR3 nucleotides are TGTGCCAGCAGTTCTTCACGGGGGCCTTACGAGCAGTACTTC. This sequence encodes CASSSSRGPYEQYF.

V and J are TRBV5-1 and TRBJ2-7; 8 positions agree with TRBD1. The CDR3 loop spans 16 amino acids. Per germline, CDR1 SGHRS and CDR2 YFSETQ. V shed 0 bases and J 3 bases; nucleotides not matched to a gene: 8. The CDR3 reads CASSLGRTGTGYEQYF. DNA for the CDR3: TGCGCCAGCAGCTTGGGAAGGACAGGGACTGGCTACGAGCAGTACTTC.

J is TRBJ1-1 and V is TRBV6-5, with a weak D call TRBD1 (6 bases). This CDR3 has 13 residues. Trimming removed 8 bases from V and 4 bases from J, with 14 bases in between. Germline V lookup: CDR1 MNHEY, CDR2 SVGAGI. The CDR3 DNA reads as TGTGCCAGCTCCGTCCAGGGGACCACTGAAGCTTTCTTT. It codes for CASSVQGTTEAFF.

CDR3 sequence (DNA): TGTGCCAGCAGCTGGCCCAGGGGCGACTATGGCTACACCTTC. Its protein is CASSWPRGDYGYTF. The chain couples TRBV7-9 to TRBJ1-2, with D perhaps TRBD1 (6 bases). Germline CDR1 is SEHNR and CDR2 is FQNEAQ (reference sequence). The CDR3 runs to 14 residues. V lost 4 bases and J 3 bases, leaving 12 bases between the germline ends.

The rearrangement joins TRBV19 to TRBJ1-1; maybe TRBD1 (6 bases). V was shortened by 3 bases and J by 4 bases, with 15 bases between the two germline ends. The CDR3 is 15 amino acids. In germline, CDR1 is LNHDA, CDR2 SQIVND (reference sequence). In DNA, the CDR3 is TGTGCCAGTAGTATCATAGGGGGAGGTGTCACTGAAGCTTTCTTT. This sequence encodes CASSIIGGGVTEAFF.

The chain joins TRBV5-5 to TRBJ2-7; 7 bases align to TRBD2. The CDR3 consists of 16 residues. Germline CDR1 reads SGHKS; CDR2 reads YYEKEE (reference sequence). The junction had 15 bases not matched to a gene; V was cut back by 4 bases and J by 5 bases. Written as DNA, the CDR3 is TGTGCCAGCAGCACCCGGGGGGAGAGTTTTTTCGACGAGCAGTACTTC. Its translation: CASSTRGESFFDEQYF.

The gene calls are TRBV28 and TRBJ2-5; TRBD2 agrees at 13 bases. The CDR3 is made up of 17 amino acids. Germline values: CDR1 MDHEN, CDR2 SYDVKM. After removal of 5 bases from V and 5 bases from J, the junction contained 11 bases not matched to a gene. The CDR3 sequence: CASSPGTSGISWETQYF. The CDR3 bases are TGTGCCAGCAGTCCAGGGACTAGCGGGATCAGTTGGGAGACCCAGTACTTC.

As regards this clone: Other DNA sequences within the sample encode an identical CDR3. The V gene is TRBV27, the J gene TRBJ2-7; 12 bases are a match to TRBD2. Losses at the gene ends were 6 bases for V and 0 bases for J; bases not matched to a gene: 6. Germline loops: CDR1 MNHEY, CDR2 SMNVEV (reference sequence). The CDR3 runs to 16 residues. The CDR3 protein is CASSSTSGGSSYEQYF. In DNA, the CDR3 is TGTGCCAGCAGCTCCACTAGCGGGGGGAGCTCCTACGAGCAGTACTTC.

This chain connects TRBV7-8 to TRBJ2-1, with D unclear. Germline CDR1 and CDR2: SGHVS and FQNEAQ. The CDR3 loop spans 15 amino acids. Deletions cut 5 bases from V and 6 bases from J, with 17 bases between. The CDR3 reads CASSPHLASTNEQFF. CDR3 bases: TGTGCCAGCAGCCCCCACTTGGCGTCCACCAATGAGCAGTTCTTC.

The rearrangement links TRBV5-1 to TRBJ1-4; D uncertain. V was clipped by 9 bases and J by 0 bases, with 12 bases between them. This CDR3 contains 14 residues. In germline, CDR1 is SGHRS, CDR2 YFSETQ. The CDR3 sequence: CANPDRATNEKLFF. The CDR3, as DNA: TGCGCCAACCCGGACCGTGCAACTAATGAAAAACTGTTTTTT.

V and J are TRBV4-3 and TRBJ2-7; D may be TRBD1 (5 bases). Germline V gene lookup returns CDR1 LGHNA and CDR2 YSLEER. Trimming shortened V by 0 bases and J by 6 bases, and 12 bases separated the two germline ends. CDR3 length: 14 amino acids. The DNA of the CDR3 is TGCGCCAGCAGCCAAGACCCAGGGTTGGGCGAGCAGTACTTC. Its protein product is CASSQDPGLGEQYF.

Concerning this clone itself: Germline is not matched at one junction end, which may reflect a read error. The chain has TRBV14 and TRBJ2-3, with 9 bases aligning to TRBD2. The CDR3 runs to 11 residues. CDR1 and CDR2 from the germline V gene are SGHDN and FVKESK. CDR3 in amino acids: CASSQGTSVDF. Written as DNA, the CDR3 is TGTGCCAGCAGCCAAGGGACTAGCGTGGATTTT.

As concerns this clone: Other DNA sequences in the same sample also yield this CDR3. J is TRBJ1-2 and V is TRBV28, with D hard to call. The CDR3 is 11 amino acids. The V end lost 5 bases, the J end lost 5 bases, and 6 bases lay between the germline ends. Per the germline V gene, CDR1 is MDHEN and CDR2 is SYDVKM. CDR3 nucleotides: TGTGCCAGCAGTGTCGGGTATGGCTACACCTTC. As protein: CASSVGYGYTF.

V gene TRBV28 combines with J gene TRBJ2-3; D unresolved. The V gene lost 10 bases and the J gene lost 0 bases, with 20 bases spanning the gap. The germline CDR1 and CDR2 sequences are MDHEN and SYDVKM. The CDR3 runs to 16 residues. CDR3 sequence: CAILPRPGRSTDTQYF. Written as DNA, the CDR3 is TGTGCCATCCTCCCTCGGCCGGGCCGAAGCACAGATACGCAGTATTTT.

The chain combines TRBV7-6 with TRBJ2-1; 7 bases agree with TRBD2. The CDR3 runs 14 residues. Looked up from germline, CDR1 is SGHVS and CDR2 is FNYEAQ. The V and J ends lost 8 bases and 5 bases, in that order; junction bases with no gene match: 9. In DNA form, the CDR3 reads TGTGCCAGCGACCTAGGCGGGAGCCACAATGAGCAGTTCTTC. It encodes CASDLGGSHNEQFF. Using reference TRBV7-6 and TRBJ2-1 for the parts outside the CDR3, the full variable domain is GAGVSQSPRYKVTKRGQDVALRCDPISGHVSLYWYRQALGQGPEFLTYFNYEAQQDKSGLPNDRFSAERPEGSISTLTIQRTEQRDSAMYRCASDLGGSHNEQFFGPGTRLTVL.

The rearrangement links TRBV27 to TRBJ1-1; D not resolved. Trimming shortened V by 8 bases and J by 6 bases, and 10 bases separated the two germline ends. The CDR3 has 11 amino acids. Looked up from germline, CDR1 is MNHEY and CDR2 is SMNVEV (reference sequence). The CDR3 protein is CASGWEPEAFF. As DNA, the CDR3 is TGTGCCAGCGGCTGGGAACCTGAAGCTTTCTTT.

The rearrangement uses TRBV2 and TRBJ2-7; no definite D call. Trimming took off 3 bases at V and 2 bases at J, with 8 bases between the two ends. The germline V gene has CDR1 SNHLY and CDR2 FYNNEI. The CDR3 sequence is 13 residues long. The CDR3 sequence: CASSDLITYEQYF. The CDR3 DNA reads as TGTGCCAGCAGTGACTTGATAACCTACGAGCAGTACTTC.